Sequencing of this T cell receptor beta chain was carried out in a study of identical twins. This clonotype was seen a handful of times. Each CDR3 protein is one row after TCRdb ran MiXCR on the 5' RACE reads. Among some 270,000 distinct CDR3 sequences listed, about 9% were seen once. CDR3 size: 15 residues. Germline loops: CDR1 MGHRA, CDR2 YSYEKL. V lost 1 base to trimming and J lost 4 bases, with 14 bases between them. These same records also appear under a second study, on yellow fever vaccine responses in identical twins.

The V gene is TRBV4-1, the J gene TRBJ2-7; D may correspond to TRBD1 or TRBD2 (5 bases each). The sequence was obtained from a woman younger than 35 in good health. The sample was CD8+ T cells sorted from blood. As DNA, the CDR3 is TGCGCCAGCAGCCAAGCGGCGGAGTGGGGGTACGAGCAGTACTTC. Protein sequence: CASSQAAEWGYEQYF.